This T cell receptor beta chain appears in the sequencing data of a study of human T cells and chemical hapten exposure. Time point reported: pre-sensitization, week 0. Treatment in this sample: therapeutic diphenylcyclopropenone sensitization with weekly scalp DPC. Unique molecular identifiers were attached to individual cDNA molecules during library preparation. MiXCR, applied by TCRdb to the RACE reads, yields one record per CDR3 protein. The sample shows 300,000 to 450,000 distinct CDR3 sequences, 5.1% of them seen only once. This clonotype was detected many times. Source: whole blood, taken in connection with sensitization to the hapten diphenylcyclopropenone (DPC). This TCR was recovered from a woman aged 45 to 65 with alopecia areata. Some clones in this sample may be carry-over from other donors' samples.

CDR3 region: CASSFVAASTDTQYF. CDR3 in DNA: TGTGCCAGCAGTTTTGTGGCAGCTAGCACAGATACGCAGTATTTT. This chain joins TRBV6-1 and TRBJ2-3, with D uncertain. The CDR3 has 15 residues. Per germline, CDR1 MNHNS and CDR2 SASEGT. Deletions cut 5 bases from V and 0 bases from J, with 12 bases between.